This passage covers 22 T cell receptor beta chains from one sample sequenced in a study of T cells in Graves' hyperthyroidism and ophthalmopathy. TCR beta CDR3 region amplification was performed from RNA transcripts. The HTBI primer set served for first-round RT-PCR of the TCR CDR3. MiXCR, run by TCRdb on the multiplex PCR reads, gives a single entry per CDR3 protein. The sample records 190,000 or so distinct CDR3 sequences, about 16% being singletons. The sequenced sample was blood. The receptors were sampled from a man aged 35-49 years with Graves' hyperthyroidism.

The chain links TRBV5-1 to TRBJ2-7; 8 nucleotides align to TRBD2. The CDR3 loop spans 15 amino acids. V shed 0 bases and J 3 bases; nucleotides not matched to a gene: 5. Germline V gives CDR1 SGHRS, CDR2 YFSETQ. The CDR3 coding sequence is TGCGCCAGCAGCTTGGCTGCGGGGGGCCACTACGAGCAGTACTTC. Amino acid sequence: CASSLAAGGHYEQYF.

This clonotype was found many times. This chain joins TRBV5-1 and TRBJ2-7, with TRBD1 identical over 9 bases. This CDR3 has 17 amino acids. Germline V gene data show CDR1 as SGHRS and CDR2 as YFSETQ. J was trimmed by 1 base and V by 4 bases; bases with no gene match: 12. The CDR3 DNA reads as TGCGCCAGCAGCCGAACGTCGACGGGACAGGGTTCCTACGAGCAGTACTTC. It specifies CASSRTSTGQGSYEQYF.

This sequence joins TRBV7-9 and TRBJ1-2; TRBD1 aligns across 11 bases. The CDR3 has 15 residues. The germline V gene encodes CDR1 SEHNR and CDR2 FQNEAQ (reference sequence). J lost 5 bases, V lost 7 bases, and 9 bases had no gene match. For the CDR3, the DNA is TGTGCCAGCACCCGGACAGGGGGCGGAGAATATGGCTACACCTTC. Its protein is CASTRTGGGEYGYTF.

This clonotype was seen only a few times. This chain joins TRBV10-3 and TRBJ2-4, with 10 bases that match TRBD1. The J segment lost 3 bases and the V segment lost 3 bases, leaving 5 bases of the junction unmatched. The CDR3 covers 16 residues. Germline V gives CDR1 ENHRY, CDR2 SYGVKD. CDR3 region: CAISEGTGDGKNIQYF. CDR3 DNA: TGTGCCATCAGTGAAGGGACAGGGGACGGCAAAAACATTCAGTACTTC.

This clonotype was picked up many times. The V gene is TRBV14, the J gene TRBJ2-1; the D is unclear. This CDR3 comprises 12 residues. With 2 bases removed from V and 8 bases from J, the gap between germline ends came to 7 bases. Per germline, CDR1 SGHDN and CDR2 FVKESK. CDR3 bases: TGTGCCAGCAGCCAATTTTTCGATGAGCAGTTCTTC. This translates into CASSQFFDEQFF.

The sample holds many counts of this clonotype. The V and J genes are TRBV30 and TRBJ2-5, with D perhaps TRBD1 or TRBD2 (5 bases each). The CDR3 spans 15 residues. Trimming took off 5 bases at V and 5 bases at J, with 21 bases between the two ends. Germline CDR1 and CDR2: GTSNPN and SVGIG (reference sequence). The CDR3 reads CAWAQGEASWETQYF. CDR3 in DNA: TGTGCCTGGGCCCAGGGAGAGGCTAGCTGGGAGACCCAGTACTTC.

Many counts were recorded for this clonotype. This chain connects TRBV7-3 to TRBJ2-3; 12 nucleotides match TRBD2. The CDR3 consists of 16 residues. CDR1 is SGHTA, CDR2 FQGTGA, per germline. V was clipped by 5 bases and J by 5 bases; unmatched bases: 8. CDR3 residues: CASSLGLAGGQDTQYF. The DNA for the CDR3 is TGTGCCAGCAGCCTGGGGCTAGCGGGGGGGCAAGATACGCAGTATTTT.

At least ten counts were recorded for this clonotype. The chain recombines TRBV20-1 with TRBJ1-1, with 7 nucleotides matching TRBD1. The CDR3 covers 14 residues. Germline CDR1 is DFQATT and CDR2 is SNEGSKA (reference sequence). The ends lost 6 bases at V and 3 bases at J; junction bases unmatched: 10. CDR3 in amino acids: CSAGGSRGYTEAFF. The CDR3 nucleotides read TGCAGTGCCGGGGGGAGCAGGGGGTACACTGAAGCTTTCTTT.

The rearrangement links TRBV20-1 to TRBJ2-6; either TRBD1 or TRBD2 may supply D (5 bases each). The CDR3 is 18 amino acids. In germline, CDR1 is DFQATT, CDR2 SNEGSKA (reference sequence). The V end was cut by 0 bases, the J end by 2 bases, with 17 bases between. The chain's CDR3 is CSARDREGPTAGANVLTF. Here the CDR3 DNA reads TGCAGTGCTAGAGATCGCGAGGGACCCACGGCTGGGGCCAACGTCCTGACTTTC.

At least ten counts were recorded for this clonotype. The genes are TRBV5-1 and TRBJ2-7; 11 bases are a match to TRBD1. The CDR3 runs to 14 residues. The V gene end was trimmed by 4 bases and the J gene end by 6 bases; junction bases not matched to a gene: 6. CDR1 is SGHRS, CDR2 YFSETQ, per germline. The CDR3 loop reads CASSVPGTGGEQYF. In DNA, the CDR3 is TGCGCCAGCAGCGTACCCGGGACAGGGGGCGAGCAGTACTTC. Complete variable domain (other parts from reference TRBV5-1 and TRBJ2-7): KAGVTQTPRYLIKTRGQQVTLSCSPISGHRSVSWYQQTPGQGLQFLFEYFSETQRNKGNFPGRFSGRQFSNSRSEMNVSTLELGDSALYLCASSVPGTGGEQYFGPGTRLTVT.

This clonotype came up many times. V usage is TRBV6-1 and J usage is TRBJ2-3; D gene unclear. The germline CDR1 and CDR2 sequences are MNHNS and SASEGT. This CDR3 spans 14 amino acids. Trimming left V 2 bases short and J 3 bases short, with 9 bases between. The CDR3 protein is CASSERWNTDTQYF. CDR3 in DNA: TGTGCCAGCAGTGAAAGATGGAATACAGATACGCAGTATTTT.

In this sample, this clonotype turned up many times. The genes are TRBV9 and TRBJ2-7; possibly TRBD2 for D (6 bases). The CDR3 runs 16 residues. The V gene lost 4 bases and the J gene lost 5 bases, with 22 bases spanning the gap. Germline values: CDR1 SGDLS, CDR2 YYNGEE. CDR3 bases: TGTGCCAGCAGCTACCGAGGAGGGGCGGCCGGGGACGAGCAGTACTTC. It is translated as CASSYRGGAAGDEQYF. Looking up the rest from reference TRBV9 and TRBJ2-7 gives the full variable domain: DSGVTQTPKHLITATGQRVTLRCSPRSGDLSVYWYQQSLDQGLQFLIQYYNGEERAKGNILERFSAQQFPDLHSELNLSSLELGDSALYFCASSYRGGAAGDEQYFGPGTRLTVT.

There are many counts of this clonotype. The chain has TRBV2 and TRBJ2-7, with no clear D. The CDR3 length is 16 residues. CDR1 and CDR2 from the germline V gene are SNHLY and FYNNEI. Trimming pared 3 bases from V and 0 bases from J, leaving 15 bases between. The CDR3 loop reads CASSDPDVRSSYEQYF. In nucleotides, the CDR3 is TGTGCCAGCAGTGACCCTGACGTGAGAAGCTCCTACGAGCAGTACTTC.

This clonotype occurred a few times. This rearrangement joins TRBV7-8 to TRBJ1-1; TRBD1 might be the D (5 bases). The length of the CDR3 is 18 residues. The germline CDR1 and CDR2 sequences are SGHVS and FQNEAQ. The V end lost 1 base, the J end lost 8 bases, and 26 bases lay between the germline ends. The CDR3, as DNA: TGTGCCAGCAGCTTAGTAGGGGTGTTCGGGGTAAAGAGGCCAGAAGCTTTCTTT. It yields the protein CASSLVGVFGVKRPEAFF.

This clonotype was seen repeatedly, ten times or more. The chain couples TRBV2 to TRBJ2-1, with 8 bases identical to TRBD2. CDR3 length: 13 amino acids. The V and J ends lost 5 bases and 9 bases, in that order; junction bases with no gene match: 6. Germline CDR1 and CDR2: SNHLY and FYNNEI. The CDR3 nucleotides read TGTGCCAGCAGTCCGGGGGGGTTCAGTGAGCAGTTCTTC. Translating gives CASSPGGFSEQFF. Drawing the rest from reference TRBV2 and TRBJ2-1, the complete variable domain is EPEVTQTPSHQVTQMGQEVILRCVPISNHLYFYWYRQILGQKVEFLVSFYNNEISEKSEIFDDQFSVERPDGSNFTLKIRSTKLEDSAMYFCASSPGGFSEQFFGPGTRLTVL.

V usage is TRBV7-9 and J usage is TRBJ2-3; TRBD2 matches at 14 bases. The CDR3 contains 18 residues. Germline V gene data show CDR1 as SEHNR and CDR2 as FQNEAQ (reference sequence). V trimming: 5 bases; J trimming: 5 bases; junction bases outside the gene matches: 12. The CDR3 bases are TGTGCCAGCAGCCAACGACCCAGACTAGCGGGGGGGCAAGATACGCAGTATTTT. The encoded protein is CASSQRPRLAGGQDTQYF.

The chain uses TRBV10-3 and TRBJ2-5; D gene unclear. CDR1 ENHRY and CDR2 SYGVKD come from the germline V gene. This CDR3 comprises 12 residues. The V and J ends lost 3 bases and 3 bases respectively, with 5 bases between them. In DNA form, the CDR3 reads TGTGCCATCAGTGATATTGAAGAGACCCAGTACTTC. The encoded protein is CAISDIEETQYF.

The rearrangement uses TRBV6-1 and TRBJ2-1; D unclear. Germline CDR1 is MNHNS and CDR2 is SASEGT. The CDR3 is 13 residues long. V lost 6 bases and J lost 5, with 11 bases in between. The CDR3 loop is CASSRAHNNEQFF. The CDR3 nucleotides are TGTGCCAGCAGCCGCGCCCACAACAATGAGCAGTTCTTC.

The V and J genes are TRBV2 and TRBJ2-3, with 11 bases lining up with TRBD2. Germline V gene data show CDR1 as SNHLY and CDR2 as FYNNEI. V shed 5 bases and J 5 bases; nucleotides not matched to a gene: 6. This CDR3 is 15 amino acids long. CDR3 region: CASSNIAGGQDTQYF. The DNA of the CDR3 is TGTGCCAGCAGTAATATAGCGGGGGGGCAAGATACGCAGTATTTT.

For the CDR3, the DNA is TGTGCCAGCAGCCCCCTGGGACTAGCGGCGATGAACACCGGGGAGCTGTTTTTT. Protein: CASSPLGLAAMNTGELFF. The chain has TRBV11-2 and TRBJ2-2, with 11 bases matching TRBD2. V shed 5 bases, J shed 1 base, and the junction held 9 bases outside the gene matches. This CDR3 has 18 amino acids. In germline, CDR1 is SGHAT, CDR2 FQNNGV.

This clonotype showed up just a few times. This chain joins TRBV7-2 and TRBJ2-7, with D unclear. CDR1 is SGHTA, CDR2 FQGNSA, per germline. The CDR3 loop spans 13 amino acids. Between the trimmed V and J ends, which lost 2 bases and 3 bases, there was a span of 8 bases. The CDR3 DNA reads TGTGCCAGCAGCTTATGGGTCGGCTACGAGCAGTACTTC. This encodes CASSLWVGYEQYF.

This clonotype has more than one count but fewer than ten. This may be a read error: a much more frequent sequence differs by one nucleotide. The rearrangement joins TRBV7-8 to TRBJ1-1, with D possibly TRBD1 on 5 matching bases. Germline loops: CDR1 SGHVS, CDR2 FQNEAQ. Trimming removed 2 bases at V and 10 bases at J, with 14 bases between. The CDR3 length is 13 residues. This CDR3 is CASSLTIGAGAFF. CDR3 DNA: TGTGCCAGCAGCTTAACGATCGGGGCCGGAGCTTTCTTT.